Presented here are 21 T cell receptor beta chains from one specimen sequenced in a study of shared clonotypes between healthy human individuals (dated by TCRdb to the early 2020s). Libraries were made using the immunoSEQ multiplex PCR assay. Drawn from immuneACCESS, this table holds only the in-frame rearrangements with V and J called that TCRdb kept. Clones are partly lost; checked studies trace under half to an unresolved V gene and leave the rest unexplained. This sample gives nearly 1,000,000 clones in total; around 80% of them show up just once. Roughly 1.5% of the sample lies in the top ten. Sequencing was performed on memory CD4+ T cells sorted from blood. The cell subset or site label of this sample denotes: CD45RA-negative fraction. The receptors here all came from a man aged 18 to 30 in good health.

The chain carries TRBV27 and TRBJ1-3; D call uncertain. V lost 8 bases and J 4 bases, leaving 12 bases between the germline ends. Germline CDR1 reads MNHEY; CDR2 reads SMNVEV (reference sequence). This CDR3 comprises 13 residues. CDR3 bases: TGTGCCAGCGGATCCTCGGGGGGAAACACCATATATTTT. This encodes CASGSSGGNTIYF.

V is TRBV2 and J is TRBJ2-5, with TRBD1 identical over 12 bases. Germline V CDR1 and CDR2: SNHLY, FYNNEI. This CDR3 has 15 amino acids. Trimming removed 4 bases from V and 4 bases from J; junction bases left unmatched: 4. Here the CDR3 reads CASSGGTGGLETQYF. The CDR3, as DNA: TGTGCCAGCAGTGGGGGGACAGGGGGCCTAGAGACCCAGTACTTC.

The gene calls are TRBV19 and TRBJ2-3; 9 bases are shared with TRBD2. CDR3 length: 14 amino acids. Per germline, CDR1 LNHDA and CDR2 SQIVND (reference sequence). V was clipped by 4 bases and J by 5 bases; unmatched bases: 4. Here the CDR3 DNA reads TGTGCCAGTAGTAACGCGGGAGGGAAAGATACGCAGTATTTT. This translates into CASSNAGGKDTQYF.

The V gene is TRBV19, the J gene TRBJ2-7; 9 nucleotides match TRBD1. The CDR3 sequence is 14 residues long. V shed 4 bases and J 7 bases; nucleotides not matched to a gene: 8. CDR1 LNHDA and CDR2 SQIVND come from the germline V gene (reference sequence). This chain's CDR3 is CASSSPGTGYEQYF. CDR3 in DNA: TGTGCCAGTAGTAGTCCCGGGACAGGGTATGAGCAGTACTTC.

The rearrangement uses TRBV5-1 and TRBJ2-3, with TRBD2 identical over 8 bases. Germline-derived CDR1 and CDR2 are SGHRS and YFSETQ. CDR3 size: 15 residues. With V trimmed by 5 bases and J by 8 bases, 13 bases remained unmatched. The CDR3 nucleotides are TGCGCCAGCAGGCCGAGCGGGAGCGGCCCCGGTACGCAGTATTTT. This encodes CASRPSGSGPGTQYF. The full variable domain, completed using reference TRBV5-1 and TRBJ2-3, is KAGVTQTPRYLIKTRGQQVTLSCSPISGHRSVSWYQQTPGQGLQFLFEYFSETQRNKGNFPGRFSGRQFSNSRSEMNVSTLELGDSALYLCASRPSGSGPGTQYFGPGTRLTVL.

This clone was seen only a few times. The rearrangement joins TRBV14 to TRBJ2-5; TRBD1 is a possible D gene (6 bases). V shed 4 bases and J shed 1 base, with 13 bases lying between them. Germline CDR1 SGHDN, CDR2 FVKESK. The CDR3 is made up of 15 amino acids. The CDR3 bases are TGTGCCAGCAGCCGAATGAGGGGGACCCAAGAGACCCAGTACTTC. It codes for CASSRMRGTQETQYF.

This chain joins TRBV13 and TRBJ2-2, with 7 bases identical to TRBD2. Germline values: CDR1 PRHDT, CDR2 FYEKMQ (reference sequence). J lost 6 bases, V lost 5 bases, and 12 bases had no gene match. The CDR3 totals 16 residues. The CDR3 bases are TGTGCCAGCAGCCAAGACCGCGGGAGATTGGCCGGGGAGCTGTTTTTT. It is translated as CASSQDRGRLAGELFF.

The V and J genes are TRBV2 and TRBJ2-7; 11 nucleotides line up with TRBD1. This CDR3 region has 14 residues. V dropped 5 bases and J dropped 6; count of bases not matched to a gene: 6. Germline assignment: CDR1 SNHLY and CDR2 FYNNEI. CDR3 amino acids: CASSKGQGVFEQYF. The CDR3 DNA reads TGTGCCAGCAGTAAGGGACAGGGGGTCTTCGAGCAGTACTTC.

This chain links TRBV5-5 with TRBJ1-6, with D unresolved. Per the germline V gene, CDR1 is SGHKS and CDR2 is YYEKEE (reference sequence). This CDR3 spans 16 amino acids. Trimming pared 2 bases from V and 6 bases from J, leaving 15 bases between. CDR3 in amino acids: CASSFLNIRGNSPLHF. DNA for the CDR3: TGTGCCAGCAGCTTTCTGAATATTCGGGGTAATTCACCCCTCCACTTT.

Worth noting for this clone: This sample includes further DNA sequences coding for the same CDR3. Here the CDR3 reads CASSWGLGTYEQYF. The CDR3 nucleotides read TGTGCCAGCAGTTGGGGACTGGGAACCTACGAGCAGTACTTC. This chain joins TRBV2 and TRBJ2-7, with D perhaps TRBD2 (6 bases). V was clipped by 5 bases and J by 2 bases, with 13 bases between them. CDR1 and CDR2 from the germline V gene are SNHLY and FYNNEI. This CDR3 has 14 residues.

This clone was counted ten times or more. The rearrangement uses TRBV27 and TRBJ2-7, with D tentatively TRBD1 (5 bases). V gave up 0 bases and J gave up 9 bases, with 15 bases separating them. The length of the CDR3 is 14 residues. Germline values: CDR1 MNHEY, CDR2 SMNVEV (reference sequence). CDR3 amino acids: CASSLSKSSGAQYF. Here the CDR3 DNA reads TGTGCCAGCAGTTTATCGAAGTCATCTGGGGCGCAGTACTTC.

The CDR3: CASSPADLGPETQYF. The CDR3 bases are TGTGCCAGCAGCCCCGCGGATCTTGGCCCAGAGACCCAGTACTTC. The chain is built from TRBV6-1 and TRBJ2-5; D is uncertain. V lost 6 bases to trimming and J lost 4 bases, with 18 bases between them. CDR1 is MNHNS, CDR2 SASEGT, per germline. There are 15 residues in the CDR3.

The V gene is TRBV29-1, the J gene TRBJ2-2, with 9 bases identical to TRBD1. Unmatched junction bases numbered 4, after V lost 1 base and J lost 4 bases. CDR1 and CDR2 from the germline V gene are SQVTM and ANQGSEA. The CDR3 has 15 residues. CDR3 in amino acids: CSVEVGTGSTGELFF. The CDR3 DNA reads as TGCAGCGTTGAAGTCGGGACAGGGAGCACCGGGGAGCTGTTTTTT.

The chain uses TRBV30 and TRBJ2-1; TRBD2 matches 7 bases. Trimming took 4 bases from V and 0 from J; bases not matched to a gene: 6. This CDR3 spans 15 amino acids. Germline V gene data show CDR1 as GTSNPN and CDR2 as SVGIG (reference sequence). The CDR3, as DNA: TGTGCCTGGACCTGGGGAGGGAGCTCCTACAATGAGCAGTTCTTC. It encodes CAWTWGGSSYNEQFF. Full variable domain (outside the CDR3, taken from reference TRBV30 and TRBJ2-1): SQTIHQWPATLVQPVGSPLSLECTVEGTSNPNLYWYRQAAGRGLQLLFYSVGIGQISSEVPQNLSASRPQDRQFILSSKKLLLSDSGFYLCAWTWGGSSYNEQFFGPGTRLTVL.

This clone appeared a few times. The chain couples TRBV11-2 to TRBJ2-5, with 7 bases identical to TRBD2. The J segment lost 3 bases and the V segment lost 1 base, leaving 5 bases of the junction unmatched. The CDR3 has 15 amino acids. Germline V CDR1 and CDR2: SGHAT, FQNNGV. This CDR3 is CASSLGTSWEETQYF. The CDR3 nucleotides read TGTGCCAGCAGCTTAGGGACTAGTTGGGAAGAGACCCAGTACTTC.

In regard to this clone: Different DNA sequences within this sample yield the same CDR3. This sequence joins TRBV5-1 and TRBJ2-4; TRBD1 aligns across 9 bases. Germline lookup yields CDR1 SGHRS and CDR2 YFSETQ. The J segment lost 6 bases and the V segment lost 4 bases, leaving 2 bases of the junction unmatched. The CDR3 is 13 residues long. The CDR3 loop reads CASSLGQGNIQYF. The CDR3 DNA reads as TGCGCCAGCAGCCTGGGACAGGGAAACATTCAGTACTTC.

This clone was observed a handful of times. The V and J genes are TRBV29-1 and TRBJ1-1, with unresolved D. Trimming took 4 bases from V and 4 from J, leaving 7 bases between them. The CDR3 covers 11 residues. The germline V gene encodes CDR1 SQVTM and CDR2 ANQGSEA. The CDR3 spells CSVAIFTEAFF. DNA of the CDR3: TGCAGCGTTGCGATATTCACTGAAGCTTTCTTT.

The chain employs TRBV7-9 and TRBJ1-4, with D perhaps matching TRBD1 (5 bases). Germline values: CDR1 SEHNR, CDR2 FQNEAQ (reference sequence). V lost 5 bases to trimming and J lost 5 bases, with 18 bases between them. The CDR3 length is 16 residues. CDR3: CASSPRGPKNNEKLFF. The CDR3 bases are TGTGCCAGCAGCCCTCGGGGCCCCAAGAACAATGAAAAACTGTTTTTT.

Details on this clone: Within the sample, other DNA sequences also encode this same CDR3. J is TRBJ1-1 and V is TRBV10-3; a possible D gene is TRBD1 (6 bases). V dropped 8 bases and J dropped 5 bases, with 12 bases sitting between them. Germline V gives CDR1 ENHRY, CDR2 SYGVKD. The length of the CDR3 is 12 residues. Here the CDR3 reads CAISGGGTEAFF. The DNA of the CDR3 is TGTGCCATCTCTGGGGGCGGGACTGAAGCTTTCTTT.

In this sample, this clone turned up many times. This chain joins TRBV5-1 and TRBJ1-1; the D is unclear. Trimming took off 2 bases at V and 6 bases at J, with 17 bases between the two ends. This CDR3 region has 15 residues. The germline CDR1 and CDR2 sequences are SGHRS and YFSETQ. CDR3 nucleotides: TGCGCCAGCAGCTTCGGGGAGGTACTGGCCGCTGAAGCTTTCTTT. Residues: CASSFGEVLAAEAFF.

The chain links TRBV30 to TRBJ1-1, with no clear D. V gave up 1 base and J gave up 1 base, with 10 bases separating them. Germline lookup yields CDR1 GTSNPN and CDR2 SVGIG (reference sequence). This CDR3 contains 14 residues. CDR3 sequence reads: CAWSGRTENTEAFF. CDR3 DNA: TGTGCCTGGAGTGGCCGGACTGAGAACACTGAAGCTTTCTTT.